Each of the 30 T cell receptor beta chains below was sequenced from the same sample in a study of T cell repertoires in cytomegalovirus infection. Their specific antigens are unknown. TCRdb reanalysed the reads using MiXCR and keeps one entry per CDR3 protein. There are 900,000 to 950,000 distinct CDR3 sequences in the sample; roughly a third occur only once, and about an eighth lies in the top ten. The specimen comprised cultured CD8+ T cells from PBMCs, sampled from culture after CMV antigen stimulation. The source is a human donor in good health (CMV status not recorded). Some clones in this sample may be carry-over from other donors' samples.

This clonotype has a count of ten or more. The V and J genes are TRBV27 and TRBJ2-7; 11 bases agree with TRBD2. Trimming at V came to 1 base and at J to 3 bases, leaving 2 bases not matched to a gene. Germline V lookup: CDR1 MNHEY, CDR2 SMNVEV (reference sequence). The CDR3 is 15 residues long. CDR3 region: CASSLLAGGLYEQYV. The CDR3 bases are TGTGCCAGCAGTTTATTAGCGGGGGGGCTCTACGAGCAGTACGTC.

In this sample, this clonotype turned up a few times. The gene calls are TRBV7-6 and TRBJ2-1; maybe TRBD2 (5 bases). With 5 bases removed from V and 10 bases from J, the gap between germline ends came to 12 bases. The CDR3 sequence is 12 residues long. Germline V lookup: CDR1 SGHVS, CDR2 FNYEAQ. The CDR3 DNA reads as TGTGCCAGCAGCCGCGGGCTAAGGGAGCAGTTCTTC. Translation gives CASSRGLREQFF.

This clonotype has only a few counts. V gene TRBV12-3 or TRBV12-4 combines with J gene TRBJ2-2, with TRBD1 matching 7 bases. V lost 10 bases, J lost 0 bases, and 2 bases stayed unmatched. This CDR3 comprises 13 residues. CDR3 nucleotide sequence: TGTGCCACCGGGACAGCGAACACCGGGGAGCTGTTTTTT. It yields the protein CATGTANTGELFF.

This clonotype occurred a few times. The rearrangement uses TRBV6-1 and TRBJ2-3; D tentatively fits TRBD1 or TRBD2 (5 bases each). V lost 8 bases and J 0 bases, leaving 15 bases between the germline ends. The CDR3 extends over 15 amino acids. Germline CDR1 MNHNS, CDR2 SASEGT. The CDR3 DNA follows: TGTGCCAGCGGAGACCGGGACGCCAGCACAGATACGCAGTATTTT. The encoded protein is CASGDRDASTDTQYF.

This clonotype was counted at least ten times. The chain uses TRBV7-9 and TRBJ1-4; a weak D match, TRBD1 (5 bases). The CDR3 covers 12 residues. V was trimmed by 7 bases and J by 8 bases, leaving 11 bases between them. Germline CDR1 reads SEHNR; CDR2 reads FQNEAQ (reference sequence). The DNA for the CDR3 is TGTGCCAGCACCCAGGGTGAAGAAAAACTGTTTTTT. Its translation is CASTQGEEKLFF.

In this sample, this clonotype turned up a few times. This rearrangement joins TRBV19 to TRBJ1-1; 8 positions match TRBD1. Germline V gene lookup returns CDR1 LNHDA and CDR2 SQIVND (reference sequence). V lost 5 bases and J lost 3; bases outside the gene matches: 8. The CDR3 loop spans 15 amino acids. CDR3 residues: CASSPRSGGYTEAFF. CDR3 DNA: TGTGCCAGTAGTCCCCGCTCAGGGGGCTACACTGAAGCTTTCTTT.

The chain uses TRBV7-9 and TRBJ2-4; 12 bases are a match to TRBD2. The V and J ends lost 5 bases and 1 base, in that order; junction bases with no gene match: 9. The germline V gene has CDR1 SEHNR and CDR2 FQNEAQ (reference sequence). CDR3 length: 18 amino acids. CDR3: CASSRLAGDFSAKNIQYF. The CDR3 nucleotides read TGTGCCAGCAGCAGACTAGCGGGGGACTTTTCGGCCAAAAACATTCAGTACTTC.

The rearrangement links TRBV6-5 to TRBJ2-1; D is possibly TRBD1 or TRBD2 (5 bases each). CDR1 and CDR2 (germline): MNHEY, SVGAGI. The CDR3 sequence is 13 residues long. The V end was cut by 6 bases, the J end by 6 bases, with 12 bases between. CDR3 nucleotide sequence: TGTGCCAGCAGGAGGGGCTTAATCAATGAGCAGTTCTTC. Residues: CASRRGLINEQFF.

This clonotype was seen more than once but under ten times. The chain links TRBV10-3 to TRBJ1-1; D gene unclear. The CDR3 sequence is 13 residues long. The germline V and J ends were trimmed by 2 bases and 1 base, with 5 bases remaining between them. From germline, CDR1 is ENHRY and CDR2 SYGVKD. The CDR3 coding sequence is TGTGCCATCAGTGAGAACAGGAACACTGAAGCTTTCTTT. It specifies CAISENRNTEAFF.

This clonotype appeared a few times. The chain employs TRBV4-1 and TRBJ2-4, with 9 bases matching TRBD1. Germline V gene data show CDR1 as MGHRA and CDR2 as YSYEKL. The CDR3 runs 14 residues. The junction had 1 base not matched to a gene; V was cut back by 3 bases and J by 4 bases. CDR3 protein: CASSQGQGKNIQYF. DNA for the CDR3: TGCGCCAGCAGCCAGGGACAGGGAAAAAACATTCAGTACTTC.

This clonotype appeared a few times. The genes are TRBV6-5 and TRBJ2-7; the match to TRBD2 covers 7 bases. Losses at the gene ends were 2 bases for V and 5 bases for J; bases not matched to a gene: 9. The CDR3 extends over 15 amino acids. The germline V gene encodes CDR1 MNHEY and CDR2 SVGAGI. CDR3 in DNA: TGTGCCAGCAGTTACAATGGCAGGGCGGGGGACGAGCAGTACTTC. Translated, it gives CASSYNGRAGDEQYF.

This clonotype has just a few counts. The rearrangement joins TRBV6-2 or TRBV6-3 to TRBJ1-2, with D perhaps TRBD1 (6 bases). Germline lookup yields CDR1 MNHEY and CDR2 SVGEGT. The CDR3 has 12 residues. The V and J ends lost 7 bases and 8 bases respectively, with 14 bases between them. The CDR3 reads CASTLTGFGYTF. The CDR3 region has the DNA TGTGCCAGCACCTTAACAGGGTTCGGCTACACCTTC.

CDR3 DNA sequence: TGTGCCAGCAGAACTGGACGGAGGGTGGCAGAGACCCAGTACTTC. This sequence encodes CASRTGRRVAETQYF. The rearrangement uses TRBV6-2 or TRBV6-3 and TRBJ2-5; possible D gene TRBD2, 6 bases. This CDR3 is built from 15 residues. Trimming pared 6 bases from V and 4 bases from J, leaving 18 bases between. Germline CDR1 MNHEY, CDR2 SVGEGT.

The chain employs TRBV12-5 and TRBJ1-1; D unresolved. This CDR3 comprises 14 residues. CDR1 LGHNT and CDR2 FRNRAP come from the germline V gene. The V end lost 2 bases, the J end lost 4 bases, and 11 bases lay between the germline ends. In nucleotides, the CDR3 is TGTGCTAGTGGTTTGACGACGGGCGGCACTGAAGCTTTCTTT. Protein product: CASGLTTGGTEAFF.

This clonotype was detected many times. The chain links TRBV7-9 to TRBJ2-4; 7 bases are a match to TRBD2. The CDR3 sequence is 13 residues long. Per germline, CDR1 SEHNR and CDR2 FQNEAQ (reference sequence). V lost 2 bases and J lost 8; bases outside the gene matches: 3. For the CDR3, the DNA is TGTGCCAGCAGCTTATGGGGGGGACACATTCAGTACTTC. It translates to CASSLWGGHIQYF.

The CDR3: CSASHYSRSMNTEAFF. CDR3 coding DNA: TGCAGTGCTAGTCACTATTCTAGGTCCATGAACACTGAAGCTTTCTTT. The rearrangement links TRBV20-1 to TRBJ1-1; no firm D call. This CDR3 has 16 residues. Trimming pared 3 bases from V and 0 bases from J, leaving 17 bases between. The germline V gene encodes CDR1 DFQATT and CDR2 SNEGSKA (reference sequence).

Ten or more counts support this clonotype. This chain joins TRBV7-6 and TRBJ2-5; D gene unclear. This CDR3 comprises 16 residues. Germline V lookup: CDR1 SGHVS, CDR2 FNYEAQ. The ends were cut back, 4 bases at V and 1 base at J, with 16 bases in the middle. The CDR3 sequence is CASSSTISSSQETQYF. As DNA, the CDR3 is TGTGCCAGCAGCTCGACCATCTCCAGCAGCCAAGAGACCCAGTACTTC.

The chain employs TRBV5-1 and TRBJ2-3; possible D gene TRBD1, 7 bases. The V gene's germline CDR1 is SGHRS and CDR2 YFSETQ. The CDR3 is 16 amino acids. V lost 3 bases and J lost 5, with 19 bases in between. Here the CDR3 reads CASSSLTGRMGDTQYF. As DNA, the CDR3 is TGCGCCAGCAGCTCGTTGACAGGGAGGATGGGAGATACGCAGTATTTT.

The chain links TRBV4-1 to TRBJ1-2; maybe TRBD1 (5 bases). Trimming stripped 1 base from V and 3 bases from J, with 12 bases between. Germline V gene sequence: CDR1 MGHRA, CDR2 YSYEKL. The CDR3 contains 15 residues. The DNA of the CDR3 is TGCGCCAGCAGCCAAGTAGGCAGGGAGGACTATGGCTACACCTTC. This translates into CASSQVGREDYGYTF.

The sample holds a few counts of this clonotype. The CDR3 loop reads CASSDPEVAVTDTQYF. CDR3 coding DNA: TGTGCCAGCAGCGACCCCGAGGTAGCGGTCACAGATACGCAGTATTTT. V usage is TRBV9 and J usage is TRBJ2-3; tentatively, D is TRBD2 (6 bases). Germline lookup yields CDR1 SGDLS and CDR2 YYNGEE. The CDR3 is 16 amino acids. V lost 3 bases and J 2 bases, leaving 16 bases between the germline ends.

This clonotype has more than one count but fewer than ten. The chain links TRBV27 to TRBJ1-2; 7 bases fit TRBD1. Germline CDR1 reads MNHEY; CDR2 reads SMNVEV (reference sequence). The CDR3 has 13 residues. J was trimmed by 8 bases and V by 6 bases; bases with no gene match: 9. The CDR3 sequence: CASRGTELTGYTF. The CDR3 DNA reads TGTGCCAGCAGAGGGACAGAACTAACGGGCTACACCTTC.

The sample holds a few counts of this clonotype. V usage is TRBV6-2 or TRBV6-3 and J usage is TRBJ1-2; D is perhaps TRBD1 (6 bases). This CDR3 is built from 14 residues. Germline loops: CDR1 MNHEY, CDR2 SVGEGT. Trimming took 3 bases from V and 4 from J, leaving 12 bases between them. The CDR3, as DNA: TGTGCCAGCAGTTATGGGACAATTCGCTATGGCTACACCTTC. As protein: CASSYGTIRYGYTF.

The table lists this clonotype with a few counts. This chain joins TRBV7-9 and TRBJ1-2; D perhaps matches TRBD1 (6 bases). Germline-derived CDR1 and CDR2 are SEHNR and FQNEAQ (reference sequence). Trimming removed 5 bases from V and 6 bases from J, with 22 bases in between. The CDR3 has 16 residues. The DNA of the CDR3 is TGTGCCAGCAGCCCCACCCACACTGGGGGCGCCGATGGCTACACCTTC. Protein product: CASSPTHTGGADGYTF. The full variable domain, rest sourced from reference TRBV7-9 and TRBJ1-2, is DTGVSQNPRHKITKRGQNVTFRCDPISEHNRLYWYRQTLGQGPEFLTYFQNEAQLEKSRLLSDRFSAERPKGSFSTLEIQRTEQGDSAMYLCASSPTHTGGADGYTFGSGTRLTVV.

The chain combines TRBV12-3 or TRBV12-4 with TRBJ2-1; D gene unclear. The CDR3 sequence is 13 residues long. V lost 6 bases to trimming and J lost 4 bases, with 10 bases between them. CDR3 in amino acids: CASRQTEYNEQFF. In DNA, the CDR3 is TGTGCCAGCAGGCAAACAGAGTACAATGAGCAGTTCTTC.

The rearrangement uses TRBV11-1 and TRBJ1-1; D is undetermined. V lost 8 bases to trimming and J lost 0 bases, with 19 bases between them. There are 16 residues in the CDR3. CDR1 is SGHAT and CDR2 is FQDESV in the germline V gene (reference sequence). CDR3 region: CASRISRTVMNTEAFF. Here the CDR3 DNA reads TGTGCCAGCCGGATTAGCAGAACGGTCATGAACACTGAAGCTTTCTTT.

In its sample, this clonotype was seen a few times. The chain carries TRBV11-2 and TRBJ2-3; possibly TRBD1 for D (6 bases). V dropped 8 bases and J dropped 4 bases, with 25 bases sitting between them. The CDR3 is 17 residues long. Germline-derived CDR1 and CDR2 are SGHAT and FQNNGV. The CDR3 region is CASPKRVRGGIADTQYF. The DNA of the CDR3 is TGTGCCAGCCCTAAACGTGTCCGAGGGGGAATCGCAGATACGCAGTATTTT.

The chain is built from TRBV4-1 and TRBJ1-4, with a weak D call TRBD1 (5 bases). The V end was cut by 4 bases, the J end by 5 bases, with 11 bases between. CDR1 is MGHRA and CDR2 is YSYEKL in the germline V gene. The CDR3 consists of 14 residues. As DNA, the CDR3 is TGCGCCAGCAGCCCTCGGGACGGGAATGAAAAACTGTTTTTT. It is translated as CASSPRDGNEKLFF.

The rearrangement joins TRBV12-3 or TRBV12-4 to TRBJ2-1, with a weak D call TRBD2 (7 bases). The length of the CDR3 is 16 residues. V dropped 6 bases and J dropped 0 bases, with 15 bases sitting between them. CDR3 sequence: CASRITGRGSYNEQFF. The CDR3 DNA reads TGTGCCAGCAGGATTACAGGGAGGGGCTCCTACAATGAGCAGTTCTTC.

Ten or more counts support this clonotype. This chain connects TRBV27 to TRBJ1-1, with a possible D match to TRBD1 (6 bases). Germline CDR1 and CDR2: MNHEY and SMNVEV (reference sequence). The CDR3 spans 15 residues. Trimming removed 3 bases at V and 0 bases at J, with 11 bases between. The CDR3 sequence is CASSFQTGMNTEAFF. Written as DNA, the CDR3 is TGTGCCAGCAGTTTCCAGACAGGAATGAACACTGAAGCTTTCTTT.

The chain uses TRBV4-1 and TRBJ1-2; 9 bases fit TRBD1. CDR1 MGHRA and CDR2 YSYEKL come from the germline V gene. Trimming removed 3 bases from V and 7 bases from J; junction bases left unmatched: 15. The CDR3 has 17 amino acids. The CDR3 bases are TGCGCCAGCAGCCATCCTACCTTAGGGACAGGGTTGGGTGGCTACACCTTC. This translates into CASSHPTLGTGLGGYTF.